One TCR beta chain is described in this entry. The antigen is unknown. The data derive from a study of OX40 agonist ivuxolimab in advanced cancers. Findings and limits, study-wide: At doses 0.1 to 3.0 mg/kg, CD4+ and CD8+ clones expanded.

Libraries were prepared by immunoSEQ multiplex PCR; TCRdb keeps only in-frame clonotypes and omits some of them. The sample has about 66,000 clones; about 84% are singletons. This CDR3 contains 13 residues. Germline loops: CDR1 LNHDA, CDR2 SQIVND (reference sequence). Between the trimmed V and J ends, which lost 6 bases and 6 bases, there was a span of 12 bases. The sequence was obtained from an adult with an advanced solid tumor such as melanoma, head and neck, liver or kidney cancer. V and J are TRBV19 and TRBJ2-1, with D possibly TRBD1 on 6 matching bases. The sample consisted of CD4+ or CD8+ T cells sorted from blood, taken in a trial of the OX40 agonist ivuxolimab. In DNA, the CDR3 is TGTGCCAGTAGACCAATAGGGGGCAATGAGCAGTTCTTC. Its protein is CASRPIGGNEQFF.